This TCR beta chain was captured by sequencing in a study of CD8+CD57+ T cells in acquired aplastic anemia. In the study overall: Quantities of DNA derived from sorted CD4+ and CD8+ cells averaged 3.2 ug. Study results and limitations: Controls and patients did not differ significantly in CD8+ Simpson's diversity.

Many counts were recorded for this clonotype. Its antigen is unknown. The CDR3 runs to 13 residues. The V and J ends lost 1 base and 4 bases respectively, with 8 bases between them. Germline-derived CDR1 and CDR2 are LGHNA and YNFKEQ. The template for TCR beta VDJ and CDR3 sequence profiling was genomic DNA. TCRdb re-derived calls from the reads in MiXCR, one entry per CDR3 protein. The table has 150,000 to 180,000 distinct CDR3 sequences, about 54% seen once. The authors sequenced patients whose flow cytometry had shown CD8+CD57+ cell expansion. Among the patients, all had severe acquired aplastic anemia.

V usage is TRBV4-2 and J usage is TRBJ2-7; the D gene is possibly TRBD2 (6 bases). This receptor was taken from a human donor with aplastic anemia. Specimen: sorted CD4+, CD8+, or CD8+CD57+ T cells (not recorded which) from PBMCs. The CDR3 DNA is TGTGCCAGCAGCCAAGCTCGGGGGTACGAGCAGTACTTC. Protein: CASSQARGYEQYF.